The 5 T cell receptor beta chains below were found in one sample sequenced in a study of cytomegalovirus exposure and HLA in healthy donors. 60 Vbeta and 13 Jbeta primers were used in PCR. The method was immunoSEQ multiplex PCR; TCRdb's version includes in-frame clones alone and lacks a portion of them. This sample has roughly 72,000 clones, with about 74% found just once. Material: PBMCs. All receptors derive from a human donor in good health.

J is TRBJ1-1 and V is TRBV5-4; 9 positions agree with TRBD1. Trimming cost V 4 bases and J 5 bases; bases outside gene matches: 9. CDR3 size: 15 residues. Germline lookup yields CDR1 SGHNT and CDR2 YYREEE (reference sequence). CDR3 nucleotides: TGTGCCAGCAGCCCTGACAGGGGGAGAGAAACTGAAGCTTTCTTT. It codes for CASSPDRGRETEAFF.

The chain is built from TRBV7-2 and TRBJ1-2, with a weak D call TRBD1 (5 bases). CDR1 and CDR2 from the germline V gene are SGHTA and FQGNSA. The CDR3 has 17 amino acids. Trimming removed 4 bases at V and 5 bases at J, with 23 bases between. CDR3 nucleotide sequence: TGTGCCAGCAGCTCAAAGTCCGGGGGGACCCTCGGGTATGGCTACACCTTC. Protein: CASSSKSGGTLGYGYTF.

This clone was detected a few times. The chain employs TRBV7-9 and TRBJ2-7; 8 nucleotides align to TRBD1. V shed 4 bases and J 2 bases; nucleotides not matched to a gene: 10. Germline CDR1 SEHNR, CDR2 FQNEAQ (reference sequence). This CDR3 spans 16 amino acids. The CDR3 region has the DNA TGTGCCAGCAGCTCTGGGGGCCGGGACAGGACCTACGAGCAGTACTTC. This sequence encodes CASSSGGRDRTYEQYF.

The V call is TRBV19, the J call TRBJ1-1; TRBD1 aligns across 8 bases. The CDR3 is 15 amino acids. CDR1 and CDR2 from the germline V gene are LNHDA and SQIVND (reference sequence). The V and J ends lost 5 bases and 4 bases, in that order; junction bases with no gene match: 9. CDR3 DNA: TGTGCCAGTAGTCTCTCCGGACAGGGTGGCACTGAAGCTTTCTTT. Translating gives CASSLSGQGGTEAFF. Full variable domain (outside the CDR3, taken from reference TRBV19 and TRBJ1-1): DGGITQSPKYLFRKEGQNVTLSCEQNLNHDAMYWYRQDPGQGLRLIYYSQIVNDFQKGDIAEGYSVSREKKESFPLTVTSAQKNPTAFYLCASSLSGQGGTEAFFGQGTRLTVV.

This chain joins TRBV7-3 and TRBJ1-1; D perhaps matches TRBD1 (5 bases). Trimming left V 3 bases short and J 3 bases short, with 8 bases between. This CDR3 comprises 13 residues. Germline V gene lookup returns CDR1 SGHTA and CDR2 FQGTGA. CDR3 sequence (DNA): TGTGCCAGCAGCTTTGTAGGGGACACTGAAGCTTTCTTT. It translates to CASSFVGDTEAFF.